These T cell receptor beta chains were read from a single sample in a study of post-analysis software for immune sequencing data. MiXCR was run by TCRdb on the PCR reads, yielding one entry per CDR3 protein. The sample holds about 430,000 distinct CDR3 sequences, approximately 38% seen once. The sample consisted of blood. The origin of the receptors is a girl aged 2 to 9 with multiple sclerosis. CDR3s include the opening cysteine and the closing phenylalanine or tryptophan. Each record gives: J gene, V gene, D gene, clone size, CDR3 length, CDR3 DNA, CDR3 protein. The D gene is left open where the match is weak. The size of a clone is reported for some rows only, either as once, few or many, or as a class for expanded clones.

J: TRBJ2-7
V: TRBV12-3/TRBV12-4
D: NA
size: few
length: 14
DNA: TGTGCCAGCAGAACTAGTTACAGAAGGCACGAGCAGTACTTC
CDR3: CASRTSYRRHEQYF

J: TRBJ2-1
V: TRBV29-1
D: NA
size: NA
length: 11
DNA: TGCAGCGTTGAGTCATGGAATGAGCAGTTCTTC
CDR3: CSVESWNEQFF

J: TRBJ1-5
V: TRBV4-3
D: NA
size: NA
length: 14
DNA: TGCGCCAGCAGCCAGGAACCTAGCAATCAGCCCCAGCATTTT
CDR3: CASSQEPSNQPQHF

J: TRBJ2-3
V: TRBV3-1
D: NA
size: once
length: 16
DNA: TGTGCCAGCAGCCAAGGTGTTCTGGCCCTGCCAGATGCGCAGTATTTT
CDR3: CASSQGVLALPDAQYF

J: TRBJ2-5
V: TRBV10-3
D: TRBD2
size: many
length: 14
DNA: TGTGCCTCCAGGAGGACTAGCGGGGAAGAGACCCAGTACTTC
CDR3: CASRRTSGEETQYF

J: TRBJ2-5
V: TRBV29-1
D: NA
size: NA
length: 14
DNA: TGCAGCGTTGAAGGTGAATGGGGTCGGGAGACCCAGTACTTC
CDR3: CSVEGEWGRETQYF

J: TRBJ2-1
V: TRBV4-3
D: TRBD2
size: NA
length: 17
DNA: TGCGCCAGCAGCCAAGATATGGCGGGAGATCGATACAATGAGCAGTTCTTC
CDR3: CASSQDMAGDRYNEQFF

J: TRBJ1-2
V: TRBV28
D: NA
size: few
length: 13
DNA: TGTGCCAGCAGTTTAGCCCTCGACTATGGCTACACCTTC
CDR3: CASSLALDYGYTF

J: TRBJ1-6
V: TRBV12-3/TRBV12-4
D: NA
size: NA
length: 15
DNA: TGTGCCAGCAGTTCCCGGGACGGAAATAATTCACCCCTCCACTTT
CDR3: CASSSRDGNNSPLHF

J: TRBJ2-6
V: TRBV7-9
D: NA
size: NA
length: 14
DNA: TGTGCCAGCAGCTTTTTAGCGACGGCCAACGTCCTGACTTTC
CDR3: CASSFLATANVLTF

J: TRBJ2-4
V: TRBV5-6
D: TRBD1
size: NA
length: 15
DNA: TGTGCCAGCAGTTCGACAGGGGGCGCCCGGAACATTCAGTACTTC
CDR3: CASSSTGGARNIQYF

J: TRBJ2-7
V: TRBV29-1
D: NA
size: few
length: 11
DNA: TGCAGCGTTGACGTCGGCTACGAGCAGTACTTC
CDR3: CSVDVGYEQYF

J: TRBJ2-6
V: TRBV4-3
D: NA
size: NA
length: 15
DNA: TGCGCCAGCAGCTTCCAAAGAACTGGGGCCAACGTCCTGACTTTC
CDR3: CASSFQRTGANVLTF

J: TRBJ2-2
V: TRBV10-2
D: TRBD1
size: NA
length: 16
DNA: TGCGCCAGCAGTGGATCCGGGACAGGGAGGACTGGGGAGCTGTTTTTT
CDR3: CASSGSGTGRTGELFF

J: TRBJ2-3
V: TRBV15
D: NA
size: NA
length: 15
DNA: TGTGCCACCAGCACTAATATCAACCCCACAGATACGCAGTATTTT
CDR3: CATSTNINPTDTQYF

J: TRBJ1-2
V: TRBV28
D: NA
size: NA
length: 14
DNA: TGTGCCAGCAGTTTTTTTACCCGCACCGGGGGCTACACCTTC
CDR3: CASSFFTRTGGYTF

J: TRBJ1-4
V: TRBV11-2
D: NA
size: NA
length: 11
DNA: TGTGCCAGCAGCTTAGGGAGAAAACTGTTTTTT
CDR3: CASSLGRKLFF

J: TRBJ1-2
V: TRBV6-5
D: TRBD1
size: NA
length: 13
DNA: TGTGCCAGCAGCGACAGGGGGACGGATGGCTACACCTTC
CDR3: CASSDRGTDGYTF

J: TRBJ2-5
V: TRBV18
D: NA
size: NA
length: 12
DNA: TGTGCCAGCTCACGACAGCAAGAGACCCAGTACTTC
CDR3: CASSRQQETQYF

J: TRBJ1-2
V: TRBV5-1
D: NA
size: NA
length: 13
DNA: TGCGCCAGCAGGCAAGACGACAACTATGGCTACACCTTC
CDR3: CASRQDDNYGYTF

J: TRBJ2-2
V: TRBV18
D: TRBD1
size: NA
length: 16
DNA: TGTGCCAGCTCACCAGCGGGACAGGGATCCACCGGGGAGCTGTTTTTT
CDR3: CASSPAGQGSTGELFF

J: TRBJ2-7
V: TRBV6-5
D: NA
size: NA
length: 15
DNA: TGTGCCAGCAGTTACTCGAGGGACGGTTCCTACGAGCAGTACTTC
CDR3: CASSYSRDGSYEQYF

J: TRBJ2-5
V: TRBV27
D: NA
size: NA
length: 12
DNA: TGTGCCAGCAGGGAGCCGCTAGGAAGGGCGTACTTC
CDR3: CASREPLGRAYF

J: TRBJ2-3
V: TRBV12-3/TRBV12-4
D: TRBD1
size: few
length: 16
DNA: TGTGCCAGCCGAACTCCGGACAGGGAGGAGAGAGATACGCAGTATTTT
CDR3: CASRTPDREERDTQYF

J: TRBJ2-3
V: TRBV7-8
D: TRBD2
size: few
length: 16
DNA: TGTGCCAGCAGTCGGAGCGGGGGGGCCATCACAGATACGCAGTATTTT
CDR3: CASSRSGGAITDTQYF

J: TRBJ2-1
V: TRBV5-6
D: NA
size: few
length: 16
DNA: TGTGCCAGCAGCCCCGGGACTTTTAGCTCCTACAATGAGCAGTTCTTC
CDR3: CASSPGTFSSYNEQFF

J: TRBJ2-7
V: TRBV18
D: TRBD1
size: NA
length: 14
DNA: TGTGCCAGCTCACCACGCGGACAGGGCTACGAGCAGTACTTC
CDR3: CASSPRGQGYEQYF

J: TRBJ2-3
V: TRBV6-1
D: TRBD1
size: NA
length: 19
DNA: TGTGCCAGCAGGTTCCCCACACGGGACAGTACACACCACACAGATACGCAGTATTTT
CDR3: CASRFPTRDSTHHTDTQYF

J: TRBJ2-7
V: TRBV15
D: NA
size: few
length: 14
DNA: TGTGCCACCAGCACCGGACTTGGGGCTTACGAGCAGTACTTC
CDR3: CATSTGLGAYEQYF

J: TRBJ1-6
V: TRBV7-9
D: NA
size: once
length: 16
DNA: TGTGCCAGCAGCTTAGAGCAGGGGATTTGGAATTCACCCCTCCACTTT
CDR3: CASSLEQGIWNSPLHF

J: TRBJ1-5
V: TRBV15
D: NA
size: NA
length: 12
DNA: TGTGCCACCAGCAGAGATAGGCAGCCCCAGCATTTT
CDR3: CATSRDRQPQHF

J: TRBJ2-7
V: TRBV6-2/TRBV6-3
D: TRBD1
size: NA
length: 17
DNA: TGTGCCAGCAGTTACTCCACATTCGGGGACAGGGCCTACGAGCAGTACTTC
CDR3: CASSYSTFGDRAYEQYF

J: TRBJ2-6
V: TRBV5-1
D: NA
size: NA
length: 15
DNA: TGCGCCAGCAGCTTGAAGGTTAATTTAGCCAACGTCCTGACTTTC
CDR3: CASSLKVNLANVLTF

J: TRBJ2-5
V: TRBV12-3/TRBV12-4
D: NA
size: NA
length: 15
DNA: TGTGCCAGCAGTTTCAGGGGACTGGGGAAAGAGACCCAGTACTTC
CDR3: CASSFRGLGKETQYF

J: TRBJ2-7
V: TRBV18
D: TRBD1
size: NA
length: 15
DNA: TGTGCCAGCTCACCCCCGGGACAGGCGACCTACGAGCAGTACTTC
CDR3: CASSPPGQATYEQYF

J: TRBJ2-5
V: TRBV4-2
D: TRBD2
size: NA
length: 16
DNA: TGTGCCAGCAGCCAAGATTGGGTAGCGGGAAGGGAGACCCAGTACTTC
CDR3: CASSQDWVAGRETQYF

J: TRBJ1-5
V: TRBV15
D: NA
size: NA
length: 19
DNA: TGTGCCACCAGCAGAGATAAGGTGGCGACAGGTGGAGGCAATCAGCCCCAGCATTTT
CDR3: CATSRDKVATGGGNQPQHF

J: TRBJ1-5
V: TRBV15
D: NA
size: few
length: 15
DNA: TGTGCCACTCGAACGATGGACGGAAAAAATCAGCCCCAGCATTTT
CDR3: CATRTMDGKNQPQHF

J: TRBJ2-7
V: TRBV29-1
D: TRBD2
size: few
length: 13
DNA: TGCAGCGTTGACGCGGGAGGGCCGTACGAGCAGTACTTC
CDR3: CSVDAGGPYEQYF

J: TRBJ2-1
V: TRBV13
D: NA
size: NA
length: 13
DNA: TGTGCCAGCAGCAGAGGGGGGATCAATGAGCAGTTCTTC
CDR3: CASSRGGINEQFF

J: TRBJ2-7
V: TRBV20-1
D: TRBD1
size: NA
length: 13
DNA: TGCAGTGCTCAACAGGGGGCCTACTACGAGCAGTACTTC
CDR3: CSAQQGAYYEQYF

J: TRBJ1-1
V: TRBV6-5
D: TRBD1
size: NA
length: 15
DNA: TGTGCCAGCAGTGGGATCAGGGGGGTAGGCACTGAAGCTTTCTTT
CDR3: CASSGIRGVGTEAFF

J: TRBJ2-1
V: TRBV5-1
D: TRBD2
size: NA
length: 16
DNA: TGCGCCAGCAGCTTGGGGAGCGGGGTGTCCTACAATGAGCAGTTCTTC
CDR3: CASSLGSGVSYNEQFF

J: TRBJ2-7
V: TRBV6-4
D: TRBD1
size: NA
length: 15
DNA: TGTGCCAGCTCCTATACAGGGGCAACCTCCTACGAGCAGTACTTC
CDR3: CASSYTGATSYEQYF